These 27 T cell receptor beta chains came from one sample sequenced in a study of control samples from healthy donors and cancer patients. The method was immunoSEQ multiplex PCR; TCRdb's version includes in-frame clones alone and lacks a portion of them. Among about 180,000 clones listed, 85% to 95% were seen once. Sequencing was carried out using blood. Source of these receptors: a man younger than 40 in good health.

The gene calls are TRBV27 and TRBJ2-7; TRBD2 matches at 14 bases. Germline CDR1 is MNHEY and CDR2 is SMNVEV (reference sequence). V shed 6 bases, J shed 3 bases, and the junction held 4 bases outside the gene matches. CDR3 length equals 15 residues. The CDR3 reads CASSGGTSGSYEQYF. In DNA, the CDR3 is TGTGCCAGCAGCGGGGGGACTAGCGGGAGCTACGAGCAGTACTTC.

The rearrangement uses TRBV5-4 and TRBJ2-2; TRBD2 matches 13 bases. Losses at the gene ends were 1 base for V and 6 bases for J; bases not matched to a gene: 3. CDR3 length equals 16 residues. CDR1 and CDR2 from the germline V gene are SGHNT and YYREEE (reference sequence). The CDR3 protein is CASSLTSGGAAGELFF. DNA for the CDR3: TGTGCCAGCAGCTTGACTAGCGGGGGGGCGGCCGGGGAGCTGTTTTTT.

Here the CDR3 reads CASSLAGDSIMNTEAFF. In nucleotides, the CDR3 is TGTGCCAGCAGCCTAGCGGGGGACAGCATTATGAACACTGAAGCTTTCTTT. The chain uses TRBV9 and TRBJ1-1; 7 positions agree with TRBD1. Germline assignment: CDR1 SGDLS and CDR2 YYNGEE. The CDR3 is made up of 17 amino acids. V shed 4 bases and J 0 bases; nucleotides not matched to a gene: 12.

This rearrangement joins TRBV5-1 to TRBJ2-5, with 10 bases lining up with TRBD2. The CDR3 totals 16 residues. V lost 2 bases, J lost 2 bases, and 6 bases stayed unmatched. The germline V gene has CDR1 SGHRS and CDR2 YFSETQ. The CDR3 spells CASSFRTSGPQETQYF. The DNA of the CDR3 is TGCGCCAGCAGCTTTCGGACTAGCGGACCACAAGAGACCCAGTACTTC.

V is TRBV18 and J is TRBJ1-2; 8 bases line up with TRBD1. V lost 4 bases and J lost 4; bases outside the gene matches: 8. Germline V gene data show CDR1 as KGHSH and CDR2 as LQKENI. The CDR3 runs to 15 residues. CDR3 bases: TGTGCCAGCTCACAGGTCAGGGACAGGACCTATGGCTACACCTTC. As protein: CASSQVRDRTYGYTF.

As DNA, the CDR3 is TGTGCCAGCAGTTCAGGGCAGAGCAATCAGCCCCAGCATTTT. It translates to CASSSGQSNQPQHF. V usage is TRBV28 and J usage is TRBJ1-5; D is perhaps TRBD1 (5 bases). The CDR3 covers 14 residues. V was pared by 4 bases and J by 1 base, with 8 bases between. Germline CDR1 MDHEN, CDR2 SYDVKM.

The genes are TRBV29-1 and TRBJ2-7; 10 positions agree with TRBD2. The CDR3 totals 16 residues. V gave up 7 bases and J gave up 0 bases; unmatched junction bases: 12. Per the germline V gene, CDR1 is SQVTM and CDR2 is ANQGSEA. CDR3 DNA: TGCAGCGCCTACGGGACTAGCGATAAGAGCTCCTACGAGCAGTACTTC. Protein sequence: CSAYGTSDKSSYEQYF.

The V and J genes are TRBV18 and TRBJ2-1; 14 bases match TRBD2. Per the germline V gene, CDR1 is KGHSH and CDR2 is LQKENI. J was trimmed by 7 bases and V by 2 bases; bases with no gene match: 7. The length of the CDR3 is 17 residues. The CDR3 nucleotides read TGTGCCAGCTCACCATTGGGGACTAGCGGGAGTGGTAATGAGCAGTTCTTC. It yields the protein CASSPLGTSGSGNEQFF.

The chain uses TRBV6-5 and TRBJ2-7, with 7 bases identical to TRBD1. The ends lost 6 bases at V and 2 bases at J; junction bases unmatched: 7. CDR1 and CDR2 (germline): MNHEY, SVGAGI. The CDR3 contains 14 residues. The CDR3 loop is CASRRTTGAYEQYF. The CDR3 region has the DNA TGTGCCAGCAGGAGAACCACAGGGGCCTACGAGCAGTACTTC.

The chain carries TRBV6-1 and TRBJ2-2, with 15 bases fitting TRBD2. Trimming removed 4 bases from V and 2 bases from J; junction bases left unmatched: 5. Germline loops: CDR1 MNHNS, CDR2 SASEGT. The CDR3 runs 18 residues. This CDR3 reads CASSGRGLAGGNTGELFF. The CDR3 DNA is TGTGCCAGCAGTGGTAGGGGACTAGCGGGGGGAAACACCGGGGAGCTGTTTTTT.

The chain is built from TRBV7-8 and TRBJ1-1, with D possibly matching TRBD1 (5 bases). Germline loops: CDR1 SGHVS, CDR2 FQNEAQ. There are 16 residues in the CDR3. The V gene lost 5 bases and the J gene lost 1 base, with 17 bases spanning the gap. CDR3 amino acids: CASSPPPAGKNTEAFF. CDR3 DNA: TGTGCCAGCAGCCCTCCGCCGGCAGGGAAGAACACTGAAGCTTTCTTT.

The CDR3 loop reads CASSLGENGAYEQYF. DNA of the CDR3: TGTGCCAGCAGCTTAGGAGAGAATGGTGCCTACGAGCAGTACTTC. V is TRBV7-6 and J is TRBJ2-7, with D unclear. Trimming stripped 1 base from V and 2 bases from J, with 12 bases between. CDR3 length: 15 amino acids. CDR1 SGHVS and CDR2 FNYEAQ come from the germline V gene.

This clone was counted a single time. The chain couples TRBV6-2 or TRBV6-3 to TRBJ2-7; D possibly uses TRBD1 or TRBD2 (5 bases each). Trimming stripped 0 bases from V and 0 bases from J, with 18 bases between. The CDR3 contains 18 residues. The V gene's germline CDR1 is MNHEY and CDR2 SVGEGT. CDR3 in amino acids: CASSYSAMSGTGSYEQYF. CDR3 coding DNA: TGTGCCAGCAGTTACTCGGCCATGTCGGGGACCGGCTCCTACGAGCAGTACTTC.

The rearrangement joins TRBV11-2 to TRBJ1-5, with a weak D call TRBD1 (5 bases). The CDR3 runs 16 residues. The germline gives CDR1 SGHAT, CDR2 FQNNGV. V lost 0 bases and J lost 2, with 11 bases in between. The CDR3 sequence is CASSLDGVGGNQPQHF. In nucleotides, the CDR3 is TGTGCCAGCAGCTTAGATGGCGTGGGGGGCAATCAGCCCCAGCATTTT.

The chain carries TRBV5-1 and TRBJ1-4, with a tentative D call TRBD1 (5 bases). V shed 5 bases and J shed 8 bases, with 13 bases lying between them. The CDR3 sequence is 13 residues long. Germline values: CDR1 SGHRS, CDR2 YFSETQ. The CDR3 loop reads CASRRRGTEKLFF. DNA for the CDR3: TGCGCCAGCAGAAGGAGGGGCACGGAAAAACTGTTTTTT.

The J gene is TRBJ2-7, the V gene TRBV27, with TRBD1 identical over 9 bases. From germline, CDR1 is MNHEY and CDR2 SMNVEV (reference sequence). The CDR3 covers 15 residues. J lost 1 base, V lost 3 bases, and 4 bases had no gene match. The CDR3 bases are TGTGCCAGCAGTTTTAGTGGACAGGGGTCCTACGAGCAGTACTTC. Its translation is CASSFSGQGSYEQYF.

The chain employs TRBV18 and TRBJ2-5; possibly TRBD1 for D (6 bases). The CDR3 has 13 amino acids. The germline V and J ends were trimmed by 5 bases and 3 bases, with 10 bases remaining between them. The germline V gene encodes CDR1 KGHSH and CDR2 LQKENI. The CDR3 DNA follows: TGTGCCAGCTCAAGGACAGCAAAAGAGACCCAGTACTTC. This codes for CASSRTAKETQYF.

This sequence joins TRBV3-1 (or the pseudogene TRBV3-2) and TRBJ1-1, with D possibly matching TRBD1 (5 bases). The CDR3 runs 16 residues. Germline V gene sequence: CDR1 LGHDT, CDR2 YNNKEL (reference sequence). The V and J ends lost 0 bases and 1 base respectively, with 12 bases between them. CDR3 protein: CASSQEPGRSNTEAFF. The CDR3 coding sequence is TGTGCCAGCAGCCAAGAGCCAGGGAGGTCGAACACTGAAGCTTTCTTT.

V usage is TRBV6-6 and J usage is TRBJ2-1; no clear D. The length of the CDR3 is 16 residues. Germline V gene data show CDR1 as MNHNY and CDR2 as SVGAGI (reference sequence). Between the trimmed V and J ends, which lost 5 bases and 0 bases, there was a span of 14 bases. The CDR3, as DNA: TGTGCCAGCAGTGACTTAGAGGCCAGCTCCTACAATGAGCAGTTCTTC. Encoded protein: CASSDLEASSYNEQFF.

V is TRBV15 and J is TRBJ2-1; no firm D call. This CDR3 has 13 residues. V lost 0 bases and J lost 4, with 4 bases in between. Per germline, CDR1 LNHNV and CDR2 YYDKDF (reference sequence). CDR3 bases: TGTGCCACCAGCAGAGATAGATACAATGAGCAGTTCTTC. This encodes CATSRDRYNEQFF.

The chain links TRBV2 to TRBJ2-1; D is ambiguous. Trimming removed 1 base at V and 3 bases at J, with 7 bases between. Germline V gives CDR1 SNHLY, CDR2 FYNNEI. This CDR3 spans 14 amino acids. This CDR3 reads CASSEGPIYNEQFF. CDR3 nucleotides: TGTGCCAGCAGTGAAGGTCCTATCTACAATGAGCAGTTCTTC. Based on the CDR3 plus reference TRBV2 and TRBJ2-1, the full variable domain is EPEVTQTPSHQVTQMGQEVILRCVPISNHLYFYWYRQILGQKVEFLVSFYNNEISEKSEIFDDQFSVERPDGSNFTLKIRSTKLEDSAMYFCASSEGPIYNEQFFGPGTRLTVL.

This clone showed up just once. J is TRBJ1-5 and V is TRBV19; possibly TRBD1 for D (6 bases). The CDR3 runs 16 residues. Germline CDR1 reads LNHDA; CDR2 reads SQIVND (reference sequence). V was shortened by 1 base and J by 7 bases, with 17 bases between the two germline ends. CDR3 loop: CASSIGGGQGSQPQHF. CDR3 nucleotide sequence: TGTGCCAGTAGTATAGGAGGCGGGCAGGGGTCGCAGCCCCAGCATTTT.

This chain links TRBV2 with TRBJ1-4; TRBD1 might be the D (5 bases). V shed 3 bases and J shed 3 bases, with 17 bases lying between them. Germline CDR1 SNHLY, CDR2 FYNNEI. This CDR3 is built from 17 residues. CDR3 DNA sequence: TGTGCCAGCAGTGATCGGGGCCCCGCAGAGCCTAATGAAAAACTGTTTTTT. This codes for CASSDRGPAEPNEKLFF.

This chain joins TRBV19 and TRBJ2-1; 13 bases agree with TRBD2. CDR3 length: 13 amino acids. V dropped 9 bases and J dropped 10; count of bases not matched to a gene: 6. Germline V CDR1 and CDR2: LNHDA, SQIVND (reference sequence). The chain's CDR3 is CASGLAGAGEQFF. For the CDR3, the DNA is TGTGCCAGCGGACTAGCGGGAGCGGGGGAGCAGTTCTTC.

The V call is TRBV4-3, the J call TRBJ1-4; no reliable D call. Looked up from germline, CDR1 is LGHNA and CDR2 is YSLEER. Between the trimmed V and J ends, which lost 1 base and 1 base, there was a span of 7 bases. The CDR3 is 15 residues long. As DNA, the CDR3 is TGCGCCAGCAGCCAAGTCCATAGAACTAATGAAAAACTGTTTTTT. Translated: CASSQVHRTNEKLFF.

The J gene is TRBJ1-2, the V gene TRBV30; tentative D call: TRBD1 (5 bases). The CDR3 consists of 12 residues. V lost 4 bases and J lost 5, with 11 bases in between. Germline values: CDR1 GTSNPN, CDR2 SVGIG (reference sequence). The CDR3 protein is CAWTGFQYGYTF. The CDR3 bases are TGTGCCTGGACAGGGTTTCAGTATGGCTACACCTTC.

The chain is built from TRBV5-1 and TRBJ2-5; D might be TRBD1 or TRBD2, each matching 5 bases. Trimming pared 3 bases from V and 1 base from J, leaving 10 bases between. Looked up from germline, CDR1 is SGHRS and CDR2 is YFSETQ. The CDR3 spans 14 residues. The CDR3 loop is CASSSGALQETQYF. Here the CDR3 DNA reads TGCGCCAGCAGCTCCGGGGCTCTCCAAGAGACCCAGTACTTC.